These T cell receptor beta chains were read from a single sample in a study of blood T cells in healthy people across ages. From the 5' RACE reads, TCRdb called clonotypes with MiXCR, one entry per CDR3 protein. The sample carries 600,000 to 650,000 distinct CDR3 sequences, approximately 50% recorded once. The source material was blood. The source of these receptors is a man between 60 and 75 years old in good health. Both conserved end residues are part of each CDR3. The order of the fields is clone size, D gene, V gene, J gene, CDR3 protein, CDR3 DNA. D genes are given only for firm matches. Clone size appears in some rows only: once, few, many, or a class for an expanded clone.

abundance: few; d_gene: TRBD1; v_gene: TRBV11-2; j_gene: TRBJ2-7; CDR3aa: CASSLGAGTGGSYEQYF; CDR3nt: TGTGCCAGCAGCTTAGGGGCCGGGACAGGGGGCTCTTACGAGCAGTACTTC
abundance: .; d_gene: .; v_gene: TRBV10-3; j_gene: TRBJ2-1; CDR3aa: CAINNPGDFGSYNEQFF; CDR3nt: TGTGCCATCAACAACCCCGGCGACTTTGGATCCTACAATGAGCAGTTCTTC
abundance: .; d_gene: .; v_gene: TRBV4-1; j_gene: TRBJ2-3; CDR3aa: CVSSLDRNTDTQYF; CDR3nt: TGCGTCAGCAGCCTAGACAGGAACACGGATACGCAGTATTTT
abundance: .; d_gene: .; v_gene: TRBV18; j_gene: TRBJ2-7; CDR3aa: CASALDNYYEQYF; CDR3nt: TGTGCCAGCGCCTTGGACAACTACTACGAGCAGTACTTC
abundance: once; d_gene: TRBD1; v_gene: TRBV12-3/TRBV12-4; j_gene: TRBJ2-7; CDR3aa: CASSSWDSSYEQYF; CDR3nt: TGTGCCAGCAGTTCCTGGGACAGCTCCTACGAGCAGTACTTC
abundance: .; d_gene: TRBD1; v_gene: TRBV18; j_gene: TRBJ1-5; CDR3aa: CASSPGDRRQPQHF; CDR3nt: TGTGCCAGCTCACCGGGGGACAGGCGGCAGCCCCAGCATTTT
abundance: .; d_gene: TRBD1; v_gene: TRBV20-1; j_gene: TRBJ2-5; CDR3aa: CSARKGASISETQYF; CDR3nt: TGCAGTGCTAGAAAGGGGGCATCGATTTCAGAGACCCAGTACTTC
abundance: .; d_gene: .; v_gene: TRBV5-1; j_gene: TRBJ2-2; CDR3aa: CASSLAGQNPGELFF; CDR3nt: TGCGCCAGCAGCTTGGCCGGGCAGAACCCCGGGGAGCTGTTTTTT
abundance: .; d_gene: TRBD2; v_gene: TRBV7-2; j_gene: TRBJ2-4; CDR3aa: CASSLVRASGGGDIQYF; CDR3nt: TGTGCCAGCAGCTTAGTAAGGGCTAGCGGGGGCGGGGACATTCAGTACTTC
abundance: .; d_gene: .; v_gene: TRBV7-2; j_gene: TRBJ2-1; CDR3aa: CASKLGGSYNEQFF; CDR3nt: TGTGCCAGTAAACTGGGGGGCTCCTACAATGAGCAGTTCTTC
abundance: .; d_gene: TRBD2; v_gene: TRBV20-1; j_gene: TRBJ2-5; CDR3aa: CSAFRGGKETQYF; CDR3nt: TGCAGTGCCTTTCGGGGGGGCAAGGAGACCCAGTACTTC
abundance: .; d_gene: .; v_gene: TRBV5-1; j_gene: TRBJ2-7; CDR3aa: CASSRVSYEQYF; CDR3nt: TGCGCCAGCAGCAGGGTTTCCTACGAGCAGTACTTC
abundance: .; d_gene: .; v_gene: TRBV7-2; j_gene: TRBJ1-5; CDR3aa: CASSYSPTGIQQPQHF; CDR3nt: TGTGCCAGCAGCTACAGCCCAACAGGGATTCAACAGCCCCAGCATTTT
abundance: few; d_gene: .; v_gene: TRBV10-3; j_gene: TRBJ2-7; CDR3aa: CAISEGLSYEQYF; CDR3nt: TGTGCCATCAGTGAGGGTCTATCCTACGAGCAGTACTTC
abundance: .; d_gene: .; v_gene: TRBV6-5; j_gene: TRBJ1-1; CDR3aa: CASSSELGGAGVTEAFF; CDR3nt: TGTGCCAGCAGTTCTGAACTGGGGGGCGCGGGGGTTACTGAAGCTTTCTTT
abundance: few; d_gene: .; v_gene: TRBV3-1; j_gene: TRBJ2-7; CDR3aa: CASSQGPSTQYEQYF; CDR3nt: TGTGCCAGCAGCCAAGGCCCCAGCACCCAATACGAGCAGTACTTC
abundance: .; d_gene: TRBD2; v_gene: TRBV9; j_gene: TRBJ2-5; CDR3aa: CASSVASGGALVETQYF; CDR3nt: TGTGCCAGCAGCGTAGCAAGCGGGGGGGCCCTGGTGGAGACCCAGTACTTC
abundance: .; d_gene: .; v_gene: TRBV2; j_gene: TRBJ2-5; CDR3aa: CASSDARIQETQYF; CDR3nt: TGTGCCAGCAGTGATGCGAGGATACAAGAGACCCAGTACTTC
abundance: few; d_gene: TRBD1; v_gene: TRBV2; j_gene: TRBJ2-5; CDR3aa: CASSVGQGEETQYF; CDR3nt: TGTGCCAGCAGTGTGGGACAGGGGGAAGAGACCCAGTACTTC
abundance: few; d_gene: .; v_gene: TRBV4-1; j_gene: TRBJ2-6; CDR3aa: CASSQGGPRSGANVLTF; CDR3nt: TGCGCCAGCAGCCAAGGGGGGCCCAGGTCTGGGGCCAACGTCCTGACTTTC
abundance: .; d_gene: TRBD2; v_gene: TRBV2; j_gene: TRBJ2-5; CDR3aa: CASSETRSGGETQYF; CDR3nt: TGTGCCAGCAGTGAAACCCGTAGCGGGGGAGAGACCCAGTACTTC
abundance: few; d_gene: .; v_gene: TRBV20-1; j_gene: TRBJ2-4; CDR3aa: CSLHGSVAKNIQYF; CDR3nt: TGCAGTCTACATGGGAGTGTAGCCAAAAACATTCAGTACTTC
abundance: few; d_gene: .; v_gene: TRBV18; j_gene: TRBJ2-5; CDR3aa: CASSPGYHQETQYF; CDR3nt: TGTGCCAGCTCACCAGGGTACCACCAAGAGACCCAGTACTTC
abundance: few; d_gene: .; v_gene: TRBV14; j_gene: TRBJ2-7; CDR3aa: CASSPLERAYNEQYF; CDR3nt: TGTGCCAGCAGCCCCCTAGAAAGGGCCTACAATGAGCAGTACTTC
abundance: few; d_gene: TRBD2; v_gene: TRBV5-4; j_gene: TRBJ2-5; CDR3aa: CAFYGGVGQETQYF; CDR3nt: TGTGCCTTCTACGGGGGGGTCGGCCAAGAGACCCAGTACTTC
abundance: .; d_gene: .; v_gene: TRBV6-6; j_gene: TRBJ1-2; CDR3aa: CASKGTSNYGYTF; CDR3nt: TGTGCCAGCAAGGGGACTTCTAACTATGGCTACACCTTC
abundance: .; d_gene: .; v_gene: TRBV7-9; j_gene: TRBJ2-7; CDR3aa: CASSLEKSPYEQYF; CDR3nt: TGTGCCAGCAGCTTAGAAAAGAGCCCCTACGAGCAGTACTTC
abundance: .; d_gene: .; v_gene: TRBV24-1; j_gene: TRBJ2-7; CDR3aa: CATSDDKDNEQYF; CDR3nt: TGTGCCACCAGTGATGACAAGGACAATGAGCAGTACTTC
abundance: .; d_gene: .; v_gene: TRBV4-1; j_gene: TRBJ1-2; CDR3aa: CASSPWGTHNYGYTF; CDR3nt: TGCGCCAGCAGCCCCTGGGGGACCCATAACTATGGCTACACCTTC
abundance: once; d_gene: .; v_gene: TRBV6-2/TRBV6-3; j_gene: TRBJ2-1; CDR3aa: CASSDPDYNEQFF; CDR3nt: TGTGCCAGCAGTGACCCGGACTACAATGAGCAGTTCTTC
abundance: few; d_gene: TRBD2; v_gene: TRBV7-2; j_gene: TRBJ2-1; CDR3aa: CASSLAISSGGLYNEQFF; CDR3nt: TGTGCCAGCAGCTTAGCGATATCGAGCGGGGGGCTTTACAATGAGCAGTTCTTC
abundance: .; d_gene: TRBD2; v_gene: TRBV7-7; j_gene: TRBJ2-1; CDR3aa: CASSPRLPAGGNEQFF; CDR3nt: TGTGCCAGCAGCCCTCGACTACCAGCGGGAGGCAATGAGCAGTTCTTC
abundance: .; d_gene: .; v_gene: TRBV18; j_gene: TRBJ2-3; CDR3aa: CASSPRGTYTDTQYF; CDR3nt: TGTGCCAGCTCACCTCGGGGGACCTACACAGATACGCAGTATTTT
abundance: .; d_gene: TRBD2; v_gene: TRBV5-1; j_gene: TRBJ2-7; CDR3aa: CASSRTSGPYNEQYF; CDR3nt: TGCGCCAGCAGCCGCACTAGCGGGCCATACAATGAGCAGTACTTC
abundance: .; d_gene: .; v_gene: TRBV6-5; j_gene: TRBJ2-7; CDR3aa: CASSYARESYEQYF; CDR3nt: TGTGCCAGCAGTTACGCTAGGGAATCCTACGAGCAGTACTTC
abundance: .; d_gene: .; v_gene: TRBV15; j_gene: TRBJ2-5; CDR3aa: CATSRDRVEETQYF; CDR3nt: TGTGCCACCAGCAGAGATCGGGTTGAAGAGACCCAGTACTTC
abundance: once; d_gene: .; v_gene: TRBV20-1; j_gene: TRBJ1-2; CDR3aa: CSAPETGFYGYTF; CDR3nt: TGCAGTGCTCCCGAGACAGGATTCTATGGCTACACCTTC
abundance: .; d_gene: .; v_gene: TRBV7-2; j_gene: TRBJ1-2; CDR3aa: CASSRGGSYGYTF; CDR3nt: TGTGCCAGCAGTCGGGGGGGTAGCTATGGCTACACCTTC
abundance: few; d_gene: .; v_gene: TRBV5-1; j_gene: TRBJ1-5; CDR3aa: CASSPARGAGNSNQPQHF; CDR3nt: TGCGCCAGCAGCCCCGCTAGGGGGGCGGGTAATAGCAATCAGCCCCAGCATTTT
abundance: few; d_gene: .; v_gene: TRBV29-1; j_gene: TRBJ1-2; CDR3aa: CSVSPGIFNYGYTF; CDR3nt: TGCAGCGTCTCCCCAGGGATTTTCAACTATGGCTACACCTTC